This T cell receptor beta chain is from a study of T-cell memory formation after mild COVID-19. Overall study context: The TCR clusters were mostly specific to one donor. General observations from the study: Some SARS-CoV-2-responding clones were already detected in memory before infection. Researchers report contracting CD4+ clones mostly in CM and EM, with CD8+ clones in EMRA.

MiXCR, applied by TCRdb to the 5' RACE reads, yields one record per CDR3 protein. The sample carries almost 550,000 distinct CDR3 sequences, around 21% recorded once. A few counts support this clonotype. Its antigen is unknown. CDR1 and CDR2 (germline): SGHVS, FNYEAQ. This CDR3 has 13 amino acids. Trimming stripped 0 bases from V and 0 bases from J, with 3 bases between. Sequencing used PBMCs or a T cell subset sorted from them (not recorded which). The V call is TRBV7-6, the J call TRBJ2-7; D not certain. The sequence came from an adult woman who had mild COVID-19 (a few samples of this study predate the infection). Cell type and time point are not known. The CDR3 coding sequence is TGTGCCAGCAGCTTAGCCTTCTCCTACGAGCAGTACTTC. It is translated as CASSLAFSYEQYF.